A single sample gave rise to the 18 T cell receptor beta chains below, sequenced in a study of T-cell reconstitution after alpha-beta-depleted transplantation in children. The library targeted TCRbeta and was prepared with unique molecular identifiers. Using its own MiXCR run on the PCR reads, TCRdb lists one record per CDR3 protein. The top ten hold roughly 40% of the sample, which has some 350,000 distinct CDR3 sequences, 15% to 20% seen once. This material consisted of PBMCs, mostly from graft donor cells, taken 360 days after TCRalphabeta/CD19-depleted stem cell transplant. These TCRs come from a male patient under 10 years old who had a stem cell transplant for acute lymphoblastic leukemia, so the T cells may come from the graft donor.

The V gene is TRBV6-1, the J gene TRBJ2-1; TRBD1 or TRBD2 may be the D gene (6 bases each). The CDR3 has 16 amino acids. The V end lost 5 bases, the J end lost 3 bases, and 17 bases lay between the germline ends. CDR1 is MNHNS, CDR2 SASEGT, per germline. For the CDR3, the DNA is TGTGCCAGCAGTACCCGGACAGCGGGTCTCTACAATGAGCAGTTCTTC. Translation: CASSTRTAGLYNEQFF.

DNA for the CDR3: TGTGCCAGCAGCTTAGCGGGACTTCACCAAGAGACCCAGTACTTC. This sequence encodes CASSLAGLHQETQYF. The V and J genes are TRBV7-2 and TRBJ2-5, with D perhaps matching TRBD2 (6 bases). The germline V gene has CDR1 SGHTA and CDR2 FQGNSA. Between the trimmed V and J ends, which lost 0 bases and 0 bases, there was a span of 8 bases. This CDR3 region has 15 residues.

This clonotype was seen ten or more times. The chain employs TRBV12-3 or TRBV12-4 and TRBJ2-3; tentatively, D is TRBD2 (6 bases). The CDR3 has 14 amino acids. V was trimmed by 1 base and J by 5 bases, leaving 10 bases between them. The CDR3 here is CASSLGGGGDTQYF. The CDR3, as DNA: TGTGCCAGCAGTTTAGGGGGAGGCGGAGATACGCAGTATTTT.

This clonotype was detected only a few times. The rearrangement uses TRBV7-8 and TRBJ2-1; maybe TRBD2 (6 bases). The CDR3 has 15 amino acids. With 5 bases removed from V and 7 bases from J, the gap between germline ends came to 18 bases. Germline CDR1 is SGHVS and CDR2 is FQNEAQ. The CDR3 DNA follows: TGTGCCAGCAGCCCCCGGGACTCTCCTGGGAATGAGCAGTTCTTC. It specifies CASSPRDSPGNEQFF.

This clonotype was seen more than once but under ten times. V is TRBV28 and J is TRBJ1-6; 7 bases fit TRBD1. Losses at the gene ends were 1 base for V and 7 bases for J; bases not matched to a gene: 10. CDR3 length: 17 amino acids. Germline V gives CDR1 MDHEN, CDR2 SYDVKM. This CDR3 is CASSLSAGTVINSPLHF. The CDR3 DNA follows: TGTGCCAGCAGTTTATCCGCCGGGACAGTGATAAATTCACCCCTCCACTTT. The variable domain in full, completed from reference TRBV28 and TRBJ1-6, reads DVKVTQSSRYLVKRTGEKVFLECVQDMDHENMFWYRQDPGLGLRLIYFSYDVKMKEKGDIPEGYSVSREKKERFSLILESASTNQTSMYLCASSLSAGTVINSPLHFGNGTRLTVT.

The chain is built from TRBV5-1 and TRBJ2-3; 10 bases are a match to TRBD2. J gave up 5 bases and V 3 bases, and 3 bases lay outside the gene matches. In germline, CDR1 is SGHRS, CDR2 YFSETQ. The CDR3 has 14 residues. The CDR3 nucleotides read TGCGCCAGCAGCTCGCTAGCGGGAGTAGATACGCAGTATTTT. As protein: CASSSLAGVDTQYF.

This clonotype was observed at least ten times. This chain's CDR3 is CASSLRDGFGEQYF. CDR3 DNA: TGTGCCAGCAGTTTAAGGGACGGGTTCGGCGAGCAGTACTTC. The rearrangement joins TRBV28 to TRBJ2-7; either TRBD1 or TRBD2 may fit D (5 bases each). The germline CDR1 and CDR2 sequences are MDHEN and SYDVKM. V lost 2 bases, J lost 6 bases, and 14 bases lay in between. The CDR3 has 14 residues. Supplemented by reference TRBV28 and TRBJ2-7, the full variable domain reads DVKVTQSSRYLVKRTGEKVFLECVQDMDHENMFWYRQDPGLGLRLIYFSYDVKMKEKGDIPEGYSVSREKKERFSLILESASTNQTSMYLCASSLRDGFGEQYFGPGTRLTVT.

This clonotype was seen a single time. This chain joins TRBV15 and TRBJ2-5, with D hard to call. Germline-derived CDR1 and CDR2 are LNHNV and YYDKDF (reference sequence). The CDR3 has 13 residues. Trimming removed 7 bases from V and 1 base from J, with 10 bases in between. Here the CDR3 DNA reads TGTGCCACCAAAAAACCCCTCCAAGAGACCCAGTACTTC. Translating it yields CATKKPLQETQYF.

This rearrangement joins TRBV4-3 to TRBJ2-1; 7 bases line up with TRBD2. V shed 0 bases, J shed 4 bases, and the junction held 12 bases outside the gene matches. The CDR3 totals 18 residues. Germline assignment: CDR1 LGHNA and CDR2 YSLEER. The CDR3 sequence: CASSQDPLVAGPYNEQFF. Here the CDR3 DNA reads TGCGCCAGCAGCCAAGACCCCCTGGTAGCGGGCCCTTACAATGAGCAGTTCTTC.

The rearrangement joins TRBV28 to TRBJ1-6; no definite D call. The V and J ends lost 8 bases and 0 bases respectively, with 8 bases between them. Germline loops: CDR1 MDHEN, CDR2 SYDVKM. The CDR3 covers 14 residues. CDR3 residues: CASFRGSYNSPLHF. CDR3 in DNA: TGTGCCAGCTTTCGAGGCTCCTATAATTCACCCCTCCACTTT.

In its sample, this clonotype was seen many times. The chain links TRBV5-1 to TRBJ2-2, with unresolved D. CDR1 is SGHRS, CDR2 YFSETQ, per germline. V gave up 4 bases and J gave up 2 bases, with 9 bases separating them. CDR3 length: 14 residues. The CDR3 nucleotides are TGCGCCAGCAGCCTAGAGACCAACACCGGGGAGCTGTTTTTT. Amino acid sequence: CASSLETNTGELFF.

A few counts support this clonotype. The rearrangement joins TRBV12-3 or TRBV12-4 to TRBJ2-1; D call uncertain. The CDR3 loop spans 13 amino acids. Trimming removed 7 bases at V and 2 bases at J, with 9 bases between. The CDR3 nucleotides read TGTGCCAGCACGCTGGTCCCCTACAATGAGCAGTTCTTC. This gives the protein CASTLVPYNEQFF.

The chain's CDR3 is CASSELTGTGGPHLYEQYF. The CDR3, as DNA: TGTGCCAGCAGTGAACTAACTGGGACAGGGGGCCCTCACCTCTACGAGCAGTACTTC. The chain links TRBV25-1 to TRBJ2-7, with 12 bases identical to TRBD1. V shed 2 bases, J shed 3 bases, and the junction held 14 bases outside the gene matches. Looked up from germline, CDR1 is MGHDK and CDR2 is SYGVNS. CDR3 length equals 19 residues.

The rearrangement uses TRBV11-2 and TRBJ2-3; TRBD2 matches at 10 bases. Germline CDR1 reads SGHAT; CDR2 reads FQNNGV. CDR3 length: 16 amino acids. Trimming took 3 bases from V and 2 from J; bases not matched to a gene: 5. This CDR3 reads CASSLGLAFVTDTQYF. The CDR3 coding sequence is TGTGCCAGCAGCTTGGGACTAGCGTTTGTCACAGATACGCAGTATTTT.

There are many counts of this clonotype. The CDR3 spells CAISEMEGTSTDTQYF. As DNA, the CDR3 is TGTGCCATCAGTGAGATGGAGGGGACCAGCACAGATACGCAGTATTTT. The rearrangement joins TRBV10-3 to TRBJ2-3; D might be TRBD2 (6 bases). The V gene lost 2 bases and the J gene lost 0 bases, with 12 bases spanning the gap. CDR1 and CDR2 from the germline V gene are ENHRY and SYGVKD. The CDR3 has 16 residues.

V is TRBV7-8 and J is TRBJ2-2; possible D gene TRBD1, 5 bases. The CDR3 runs to 17 residues. V lost 2 bases and J lost 1, with 14 bases in between. The germline V gene has CDR1 SGHVS and CDR2 FQNEAQ. CDR3 loop: CASSLSVRGLNTGELFF. CDR3 nucleotide sequence: TGTGCCAGCAGCTTAAGCGTTAGGGGTTTGAACACCGGGGAGCTGTTTTTT.

This clonotype was observed a handful of times. This chain uses TRBV4-3 with TRBJ2-7; D is unclear. The CDR3 contains 14 residues. Germline lookup yields CDR1 LGHNA and CDR2 YSLEER. The V gene lost 0 bases and the J gene lost 2 bases, with 8 bases spanning the gap. The CDR3 DNA reads TGCGCCAGCAGCCAAGACGCGGCGACCTACGAGCAGTACTTC. This encodes CASSQDAATYEQYF.

This clonotype was detected a few times. The chain recombines TRBV7-9 with TRBJ2-5, with D perhaps TRBD1 (6 bases). Trimming left V 5 bases short and J 2 bases short, with 9 bases between. Germline lookup yields CDR1 SEHNR and CDR2 FQNEAQ (reference sequence). The CDR3 spans 13 residues. The CDR3 is CASSPGEQETQYF. The CDR3 region has the DNA TGTGCCAGCAGCCCAGGGGAGCAAGAGACCCAGTACTTC.